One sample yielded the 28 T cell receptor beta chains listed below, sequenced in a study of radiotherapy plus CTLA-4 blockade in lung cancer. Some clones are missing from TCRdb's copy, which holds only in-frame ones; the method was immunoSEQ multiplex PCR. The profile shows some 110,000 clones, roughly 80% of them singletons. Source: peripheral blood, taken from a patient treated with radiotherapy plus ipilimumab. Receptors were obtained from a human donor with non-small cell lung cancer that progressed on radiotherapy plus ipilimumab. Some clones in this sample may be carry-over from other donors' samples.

CDR3: CASSTDSHYGYTF. CDR3 in DNA: TGCGCCAGCAGCACCGACAGCCACTATGGCTACACCTTC. This chain connects TRBV5-1 to TRBJ1-2; possibly TRBD1 for D (5 bases). From germline, CDR1 is SGHRS and CDR2 YFSETQ. V dropped 4 bases and J dropped 3 bases, with 10 bases sitting between them. The CDR3 is made up of 13 amino acids.

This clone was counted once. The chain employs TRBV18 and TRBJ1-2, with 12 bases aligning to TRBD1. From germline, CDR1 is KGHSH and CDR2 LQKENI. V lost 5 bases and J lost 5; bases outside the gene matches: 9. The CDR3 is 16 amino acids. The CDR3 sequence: CASSDGTGGLGYGYTF. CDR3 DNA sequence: TGTGCCAGCTCAGACGGGACAGGGGGCCTTGGGTATGGCTACACCTTC. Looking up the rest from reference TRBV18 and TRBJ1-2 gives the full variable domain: NAGVMQNPRHLVRRRGQEARLRCSPMKGHSHVYWYRQLPEEGLKFMVYLQKENIIDESGMPKERFSAEFPKEGPSILRIQQVVRGDSAAYFCASSDGTGGLGYGYTFGSGTRLTVV.

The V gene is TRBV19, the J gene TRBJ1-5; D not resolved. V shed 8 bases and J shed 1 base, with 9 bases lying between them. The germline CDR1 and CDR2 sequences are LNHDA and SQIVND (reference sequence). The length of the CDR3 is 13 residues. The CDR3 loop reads CASRLRSNQPQHF. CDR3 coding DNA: TGTGCCAGTCGGTTAAGGAGCAATCAGCCCCAGCATTTT.

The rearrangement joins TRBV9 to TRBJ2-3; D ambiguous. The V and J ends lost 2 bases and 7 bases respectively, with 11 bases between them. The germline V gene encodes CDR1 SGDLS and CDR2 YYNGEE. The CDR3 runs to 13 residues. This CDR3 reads CASSVDGQYTQYF. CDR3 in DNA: TGTGCCAGCAGCGTGGACGGGCAATATACGCAGTATTTT.

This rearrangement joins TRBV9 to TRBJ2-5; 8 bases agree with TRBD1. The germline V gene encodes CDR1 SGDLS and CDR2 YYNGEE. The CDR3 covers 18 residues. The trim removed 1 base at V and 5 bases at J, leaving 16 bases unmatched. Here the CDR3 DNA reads TGTGCCAGCAGCGTACTTTCGTCCGCGGGCAGGGGGCCGGAGACCCAGTACTTC. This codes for CASSVLSSAGRGPETQYF. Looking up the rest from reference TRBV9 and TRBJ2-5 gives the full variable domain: DSGVTQTPKHLITATGQRVTLRCSPRSGDLSVYWYQQSLDQGLQFLIQYYNGEERAKGNILERFSAQQFPDLHSELNLSSLELGDSALYFCASSVLSSAGRGPETQYFGPGTRLLVL.

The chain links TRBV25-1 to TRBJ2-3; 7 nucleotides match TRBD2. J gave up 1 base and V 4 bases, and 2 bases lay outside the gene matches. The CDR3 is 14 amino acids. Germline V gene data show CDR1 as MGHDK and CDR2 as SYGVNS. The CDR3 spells CASSGAGGTDTQYF. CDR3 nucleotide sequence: TGTGCCAGCAGTGGGGCGGGGGGCACAGATACGCAGTATTTT.

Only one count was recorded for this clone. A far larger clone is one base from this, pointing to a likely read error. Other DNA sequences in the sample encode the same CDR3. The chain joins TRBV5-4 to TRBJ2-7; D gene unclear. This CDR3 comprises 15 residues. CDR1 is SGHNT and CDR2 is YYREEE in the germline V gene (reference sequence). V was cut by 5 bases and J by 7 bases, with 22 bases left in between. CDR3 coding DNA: TGTGCCAGCAGTCCAACTTCGGCGCGGTTGGGGGAGCAGTACTTC. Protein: CASSPTSARLGEQYF. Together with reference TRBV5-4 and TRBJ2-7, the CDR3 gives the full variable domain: ETGVTQSPTHLIKTRGQQVTLRCSSQSGHNTVSWYQQALGQGPQFIFQYYREEENGRGNFPPRFSGLQFPNYSSELNVNALELDDSALYLCASSPTSARLGEQYFGPGTRLTVT.

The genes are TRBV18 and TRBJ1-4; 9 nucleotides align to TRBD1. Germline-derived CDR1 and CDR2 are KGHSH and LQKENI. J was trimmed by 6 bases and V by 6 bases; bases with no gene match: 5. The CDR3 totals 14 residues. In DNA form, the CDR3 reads TGTGCCAGCTCTACAGGGGGCTTCGATGAAAAACTGTTTTTT. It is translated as CASSTGGFDEKLFF.

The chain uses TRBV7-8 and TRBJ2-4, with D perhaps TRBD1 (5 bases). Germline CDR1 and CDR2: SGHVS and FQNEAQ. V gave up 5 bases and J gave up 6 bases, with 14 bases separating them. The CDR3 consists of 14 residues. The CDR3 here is CASSAGSSGNIQYF. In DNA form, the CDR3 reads TGTGCCAGCAGCGCAGGGTCCTCCGGAAACATTCAGTACTTC. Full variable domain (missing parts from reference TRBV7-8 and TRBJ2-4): GAGVSQSPRYKVAKRGQDVALRCDPISGHVSLFWYQQALGQGPEFLTYFQNEAQLDKSGLPSDRFFAERPEGSVSTLKIQRTQQEDSAVYLCASSAGSSGNIQYFGAGTRLSVL.

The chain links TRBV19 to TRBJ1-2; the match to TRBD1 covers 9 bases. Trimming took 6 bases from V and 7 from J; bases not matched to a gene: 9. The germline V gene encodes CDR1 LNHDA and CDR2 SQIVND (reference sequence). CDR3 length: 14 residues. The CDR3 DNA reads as TGTGCCAGTAGAGAACAGGGGGCGAGTTTTGGCTACACCTTC. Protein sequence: CASREQGASFGYTF.

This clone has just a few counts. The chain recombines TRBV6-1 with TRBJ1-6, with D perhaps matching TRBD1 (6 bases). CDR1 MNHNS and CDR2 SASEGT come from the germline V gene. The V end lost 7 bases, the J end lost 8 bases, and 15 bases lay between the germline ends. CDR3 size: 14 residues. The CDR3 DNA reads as TGTGCCAGCAAAAAAGTTTACAGGGATTCACCCCTCCACTTT. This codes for CASKKVYRDSPLHF.

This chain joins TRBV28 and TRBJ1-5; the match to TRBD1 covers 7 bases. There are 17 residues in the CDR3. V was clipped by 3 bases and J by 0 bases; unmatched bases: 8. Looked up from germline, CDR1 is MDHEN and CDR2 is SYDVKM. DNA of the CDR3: TGTGCCAGCAGTTTGTACAGGGGTCCTCTTAGCAATCAGCCCCAGCATTTT. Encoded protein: CASSLYRGPLSNQPQHF. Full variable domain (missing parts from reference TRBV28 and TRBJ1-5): DVKVTQSSRYLVKRTGEKVFLECVQDMDHENMFWYRQDPGLGLRLIYFSYDVKMKEKGDIPEGYSVSREKKERFSLILESASTNQTSMYLCASSLYRGPLSNQPQHFGDGTRLSIL.

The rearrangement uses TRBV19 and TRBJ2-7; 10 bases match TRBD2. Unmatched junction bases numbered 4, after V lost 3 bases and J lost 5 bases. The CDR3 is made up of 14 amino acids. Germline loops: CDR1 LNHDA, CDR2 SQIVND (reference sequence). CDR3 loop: CASSISGGADEQYF. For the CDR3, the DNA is TGTGCCAGTAGTATCAGCGGGGGGGCGGACGAGCAGTACTTC.

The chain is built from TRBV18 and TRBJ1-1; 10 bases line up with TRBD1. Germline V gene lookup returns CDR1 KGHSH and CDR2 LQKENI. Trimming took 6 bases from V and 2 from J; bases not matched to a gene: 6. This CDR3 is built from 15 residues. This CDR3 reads CASSPRTGGNTEAFF. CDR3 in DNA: TGTGCCAGCTCGCCCCGGACAGGGGGAAACACTGAAGCTTTCTTT.

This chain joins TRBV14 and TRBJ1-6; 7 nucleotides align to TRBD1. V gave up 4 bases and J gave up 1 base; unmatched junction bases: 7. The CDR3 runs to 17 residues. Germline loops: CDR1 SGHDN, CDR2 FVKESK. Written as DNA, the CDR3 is TGTGCCAGCAGCCGCTCCAAGGGGGCTTCCTATAATTCACCCCTCCACTTT. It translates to CASSRSKGASYNSPLHF.

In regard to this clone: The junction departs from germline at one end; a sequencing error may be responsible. The chain's CDR3 is CAIRRTSGNNEPFF. The CDR3 nucleotides are TGTGCCATCAGGCGGACTAGCGGAAACAATGAGCCGTTCTTC. The chain joins TRBV10-3 to TRBJ2-1, with 10 bases that match TRBD2. The germline V gene has CDR1 ENHRY and CDR2 SYGVKD. The CDR3 spans 14 residues.

This chain's CDR3 is CASRPQYLRSTGELFF. The CDR3 DNA sequence: TGTGCCAGCAGACCCCAATATCTCCGTTCCACCGGGGAGCTGTTTTTT. This chain links TRBV5-5 with TRBJ2-2, with D uncertain. Trimming left V 5 bases short and J 4 bases short, with 18 bases between. The germline V gene has CDR1 SGHKS and CDR2 YYEKEE (reference sequence). CDR3 size: 16 residues. Complete variable domain (other parts from reference TRBV5-5 and TRBJ2-2): DAGVTQSPTHLIKTRGQQVTLRCSPISGHKSVSWYQQVLGQGPQFIFQYYEKEERGRGNFPDRFSARQFPNYSSELNVNALLLGDSALYLCASRPQYLRSTGELFFGEGSRLTVL.

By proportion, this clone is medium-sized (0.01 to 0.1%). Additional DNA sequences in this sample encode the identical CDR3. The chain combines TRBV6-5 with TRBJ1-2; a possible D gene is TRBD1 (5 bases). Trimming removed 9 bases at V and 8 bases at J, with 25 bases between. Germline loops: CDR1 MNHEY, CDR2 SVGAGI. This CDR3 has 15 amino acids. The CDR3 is CASGGVHQRLGGYTF. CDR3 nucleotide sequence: TGTGCCAGTGGGGGGGTACACCAGCGGCTCGGCGGCTACACCTTC.

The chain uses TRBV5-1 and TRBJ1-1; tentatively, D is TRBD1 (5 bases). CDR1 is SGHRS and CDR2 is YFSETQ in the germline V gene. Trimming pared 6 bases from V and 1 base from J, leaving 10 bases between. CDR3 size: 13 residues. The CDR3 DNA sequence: TGCGCCAGCACCAGGGATCCGAACACTGAAGCTTTCTTT. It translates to CASTRDPNTEAFF.

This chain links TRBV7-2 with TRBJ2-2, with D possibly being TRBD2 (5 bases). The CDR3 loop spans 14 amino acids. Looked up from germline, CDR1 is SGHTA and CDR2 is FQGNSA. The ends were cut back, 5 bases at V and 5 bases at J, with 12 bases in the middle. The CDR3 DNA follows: TGTGCCAGCAGCGCGGGTCAGACGACCGGGGAGCTGTTTTTT. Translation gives CASSAGQTTGELFF.

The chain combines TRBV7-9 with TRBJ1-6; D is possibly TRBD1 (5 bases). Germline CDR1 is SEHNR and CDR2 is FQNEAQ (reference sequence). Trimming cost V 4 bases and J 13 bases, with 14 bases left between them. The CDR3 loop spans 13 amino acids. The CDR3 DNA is TGTGCCAGCAGCTCGCAGACAGATAGTCCCCTCCACTTT. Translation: CASSSQTDSPLHF.

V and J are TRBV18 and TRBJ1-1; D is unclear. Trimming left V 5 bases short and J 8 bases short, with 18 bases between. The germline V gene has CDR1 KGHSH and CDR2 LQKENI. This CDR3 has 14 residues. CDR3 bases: TGTGCCAGCTCAGCCAGGTTGGCTGGAGGGGAAGCTTTCTTT. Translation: CASSARLAGGEAFF.

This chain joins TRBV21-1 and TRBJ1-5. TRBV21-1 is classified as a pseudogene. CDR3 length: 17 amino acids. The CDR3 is CASSVGGFTVANQPQHF. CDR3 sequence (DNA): TGTGCCAGCAGCGTCGGGGGTTTCACGGTGGCGAATCAGCCCCAGCATTTT.

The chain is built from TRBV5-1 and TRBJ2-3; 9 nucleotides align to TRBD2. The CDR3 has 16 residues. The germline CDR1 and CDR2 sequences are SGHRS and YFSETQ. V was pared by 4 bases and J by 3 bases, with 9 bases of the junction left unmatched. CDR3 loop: CASSPFGGGGTDTQYF. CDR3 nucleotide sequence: TGCGCCAGCAGCCCCTTCGGCGGGGGGGGGACAGATACGCAGTATTTT.

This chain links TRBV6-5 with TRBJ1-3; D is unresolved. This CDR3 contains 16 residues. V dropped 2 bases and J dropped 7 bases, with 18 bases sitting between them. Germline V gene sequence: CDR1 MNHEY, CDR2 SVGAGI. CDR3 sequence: CASSYHPHLEGNTIYF. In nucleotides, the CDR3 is TGTGCCAGCAGTTACCATCCACACCTGGAAGGTAACACCATATATTTT.

Here the CDR3 DNA reads TGTGCCAGCAGTCAGGGGTTCACCTATGGCTACACCTTC. Translating gives CASSQGFTYGYTF. This chain joins TRBV6-5 and TRBJ1-2; possible D gene TRBD1, 6 bases. V lost 5 bases and J lost 4, with 11 bases in between. The length of the CDR3 is 13 residues. The germline V gene has CDR1 MNHEY and CDR2 SVGAGI.

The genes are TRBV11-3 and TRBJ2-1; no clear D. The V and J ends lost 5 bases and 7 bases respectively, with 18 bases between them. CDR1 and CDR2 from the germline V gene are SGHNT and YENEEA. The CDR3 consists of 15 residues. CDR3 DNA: TGTGCCAGCAGCCCCCAACCTAGTCTAGGGAATGAGCAGTTCTTC. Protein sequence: CASSPQPSLGNEQFF.

CDR3 sequence reads: CASSLPGGPGYTF. CDR3 sequence (DNA): TGTGCCAGCTCACTACCGGGAGGACCGGGCTACACCTTC. This chain connects TRBV18 to TRBJ1-2; no reliable D call. V shed 4 bases and J shed 8 bases, with 14 bases lying between them. This CDR3 has 13 amino acids. CDR1 and CDR2 (germline): KGHSH, LQKENI.